One sample yielded the 12 T cell receptor beta chains listed below, sequenced in a study of T cells after yellow fever vaccination. TCRdb reanalysed the 5' RACE reads using MiXCR and keeps one entry per CDR3 protein. The sample carries almost 600,000 distinct CDR3 sequences, approximately 13% recorded once. The source material was PBMCs, sampled on the day of the yellow fever booster vaccination. These receptors all stem from a man in his thirties or forties who received the YFV17D yellow fever vaccine.

This chain uses TRBV18 with TRBJ2-2; D perhaps matches TRBD2 (6 bases). The V and J ends lost 3 bases and 8 bases respectively, with 16 bases between them. The CDR3 sequence is 15 residues long. CDR1 and CDR2 from the germline V gene are KGHSH and LQKENI. CDR3 loop: CASSPETRGAGELFF. The CDR3 region has the DNA TGTGCCAGCTCACCGGAGACGCGGGGAGCTGGGGAGCTGTTTTTT.

V and J are TRBV28 and TRBJ1-1; D gene ambiguous. CDR1 is MDHEN and CDR2 is SYDVKM in the germline V gene. V gave up 5 bases and J gave up 7 bases, with 17 bases separating them. The CDR3 contains 14 residues. The CDR3 is CASSPDLGRGEAFF. The CDR3 region has the DNA TGTGCCAGCAGTCCGGACCTCGGGCGGGGTGAAGCTTTCTTT.

Ten or more counts support this clonotype. The genes are TRBV12-3 or TRBV12-4 and TRBJ2-5; 7 nucleotides match TRBD2. This CDR3 has 17 amino acids. V trimming: 2 bases; J trimming: 1 base; junction bases outside the gene matches: 10. CDR3 sequence: CASSLTRRGSPQETQYF. The CDR3 DNA reads TGTGCCAGCAGTTTAACGAGGCGCGGGAGCCCCCAAGAGACCCAGTACTTC.

This sequence joins TRBV3-1 and TRBJ2-5; the match to TRBD2 covers 14 bases. Germline values: CDR1 LGHDT, CDR2 YNNKEL (reference sequence). Trimming cost V 1 base and J 5 bases; bases outside gene matches: 6. CDR3 length: 17 residues. The CDR3 sequence: CASSQGLAGGPMETQYF. CDR3 in DNA: TGTGCCAGCAGCCAAGGACTAGCGGGAGGGCCAATGGAGACCCAGTACTTC.

This clonotype has more than one count but fewer than ten. This chain joins TRBV2 and TRBJ2-3; no definite D call. With 5 bases removed from V and 4 bases from J, the gap between germline ends came to 13 bases. The germline V gene has CDR1 SNHLY and CDR2 FYNNEI. This CDR3 contains 14 residues. The CDR3 reads CASSRTVRADTQYF. CDR3 sequence (DNA): TGTGCCAGCAGTAGGACGGTCCGGGCAGATACGCAGTATTTT.

This sequence joins TRBV5-6 and TRBJ2-3; D not certain. Per the germline V gene, CDR1 is SGHDT and CDR2 is YYEEEE. The CDR3 runs 13 residues. The V and J ends lost 1 base and 2 bases respectively, with 5 bases between them. CDR3 sequence reads: CASSLFNTDTQYF. The CDR3 DNA sequence: TGTGCCAGCAGCTTGTTCAACACAGATACGCAGTATTTT.

This chain links TRBV27 with TRBJ2-7; 8 bases line up with TRBD2. The CDR3 is 14 residues long. Trimming removed 5 bases from V and 2 bases from J; junction bases left unmatched: 5. CDR1 and CDR2 (germline): MNHEY, SMNVEV (reference sequence). The CDR3: CASSTLAGPYEQYF. DNA for the CDR3: TGTGCCAGCAGTACCCTAGCGGGTCCCTACGAGCAGTACTTC.

The sample holds many counts of this clonotype. V and J are TRBV12-3 or TRBV12-4 and TRBJ2-1; a possible D gene is TRBD2 (5 bases). V was shortened by 6 bases and J by 7 bases, with 10 bases between the two germline ends. The length of the CDR3 is 12 residues. The CDR3 spells CASRTSGNEQFF. CDR3 coding DNA: TGTGCCAGCAGAACAAGCGGAAATGAGCAGTTCTTC.

The V call is TRBV23-1, the J call TRBJ2-7; perhaps D is TRBD1 or TRBD2 (5 bases each). TRBV23-1 is placed among ORFs of uncertain function. The V end lost 4 bases, the J end lost 2 bases, and 12 bases lay between the germline ends. CDR3 length: 14 amino acids. CDR3 loop: CASSPRDGAYEQYF. DNA for the CDR3: TGCGCCAGCAGTCCCCGGGACGGCGCCTACGAGCAGTACTTC.

The chain uses TRBV4-1 and TRBJ2-7; no firm D call. Germline CDR1 reads MGHRA; CDR2 reads YSYEKL. Between the trimmed V and J ends, which lost 0 bases and 0 bases, there was a span of 9 bases. The length of the CDR3 is 15 residues. The CDR3 is CASSQDPGFSYEQYF. In DNA form, the CDR3 reads TGCGCCAGCAGCCAAGATCCCGGCTTCTCCTACGAGCAGTACTTC.

This clonotype was detected many times. This chain links TRBV5-1 with TRBJ1-1; 10 bases are a match to TRBD1. Germline-derived CDR1 and CDR2 are SGHRS and YFSETQ. Unmatched junction bases numbered 5, after V lost 4 bases and J lost 5 bases. The CDR3 extends over 14 amino acids. CDR3 in amino acids: CASSLGQGYTEAFF. The CDR3, as DNA: TGCGCCAGCAGCCTGGGACAGGGGTATACTGAAGCTTTCTTT.

This clonotype was seen a handful of times. The V call is TRBV3-1, the J call TRBJ1-5; no firm D call. Per the germline V gene, CDR1 is LGHDT and CDR2 is YNNKEL (reference sequence). This CDR3 comprises 15 residues. The germline V and J ends were trimmed by 1 base and 2 bases, with 9 bases remaining between them. The CDR3 nucleotides read TGTGCCAGCAGCCAAGGGGCAGGTCGCAATCAGCCCCAGCATTTT. Its protein product is CASSQGAGRNQPQHF.